A selection of T cell receptor beta chains follows, all from one sample in a study of OX40 agonist ivuxolimab in advanced cancers. Repertoires were generated with immunoSEQ multiplex PCR, while TCRdb's copy carries only in-frame clones and drops some. The table shows over 70,000 clones, with 65% to 90% occurring only once. Sequencing was performed on CD4+ or CD8+ T cells sorted from blood, taken in a trial of the OX40 agonist ivuxolimab. The receptors come from an adult with an advanced solid tumor such as melanoma, head and neck, liver or kidney cancer. Each CDR3 is given with its conserved first and last residue. The D gene is left open where the match is weak. For some rows the clone size is stated as once, few or many, or as a class when expanded; others skip it.

.	TRBJ2-3	TRBD2	TRBV5-1	CASSLPSGGAEDTQYF	TGCGCCAGCAGCTTACCTAGCGGGGGGGCCGAAGATACGCAGTATTTT
once	TRBJ2-5	.	TRBV14	CASSPHGTTQYF	TGTGCCAGCAGCCCCCACGGGACTACCCAGTACTTC
.	TRBJ2-2	.	TRBV25-1	CASSESSLGTYTGELFF	TGTGCCAGCAGTGAATCTTCTTTAGGGACATACACCGGGGAGCTGTTTTTT
.	TRBJ2-1	TRBD2	TRBV7-9	CASSPDTSGGAKFF	TGTGCCAGCAGCCCCGATACTAGCGGGGGAGCAAAATTCTTC
.	TRBJ2-3	TRBD2	TRBV2	CASSSGAGDTQYF	TGTGCCAGCAGTAGCGGGGCGGGGGATACGCAGTATTTT
.	TRBJ2-1	.	TRBV7-2	CASSVYNEQFF	TGTGCCAGCAGCGTTTACAATGAGCAGTTCTTC
.	TRBJ2-7	TRBD1	TRBV30	CAWTPGQGFSYEQYF	TGTGCCTGGACGCCGGGACAGGGGTTCTCCTACGAGCAGTACTTC
.	TRBJ2-4	.	TRBV6-1	CASNGKGWNIQYF	TGTGCCAGCAACGGAAAGGGATGGAACATTCAGTACTTC
.	TRBJ1-2	.	TRBV30	CAWSVGPQGYTF	TGTGCCTGGAGTGTCGGACCGCAGGGCTACACCTTC
few	TRBJ1-3	.	TRBV6-5	CASSPSTYPGNTIYF	TGTGCCAGCAGTCCATCGACTTATCCGGGAAACACCATATATTTT
.	TRBJ2-1	TRBD1	TRBV5-1	CASSRQGWDEQFF	TGCGCCTCGTCTCGACAGGGGTGGGATGAGCAGTTCTTC
.	TRBJ2-2	.	TRBV5-1	CASSFSGELFF	TGCGCCAGCAGCTTCTCCGGGGAGCTGTTTTTT
.	TRBJ2-7	.	TRBV28	CASSPPLGRASSYEQYF	TGTGCCAGCAGTCCGCCCCTCGGTAGGGCGAGCTCCTACGAGCAGTACTTC
.	TRBJ2-5	.	TRBV19	CASSGGPRGGTQYF	TGTGCCAGTAGTGGCGGGCCTCGTGGCGGGACCCAGTACTTC
.	TRBJ2-1	TRBD1	TRBV19	CASDPGTAYNEQFF	TGTGCCAGTGATCCCGGGACAGCTTACAATGAGCAGTTCTTC
.	TRBJ2-5	.	TRBV27	CASSPGPKPETQYF	TGTGCCAGCAGCCCGGGACCCAAGCCGGAGACCCAGTACTTC
.	TRBJ1-6	.	TRBV4-1	CASSQVRSGVIRSPLHF	TGCGCCAGCAGCCAAGTCCGGTCGGGGGTGATTCGTTCACCCCTCCACTTT
.	TRBJ1-2	TRBD1	TRBV18	CASSPGTGTTVYGYTF	TGTGCCAGCTCACCAGGGACAGGGACCACTGTCTATGGCTACACCTTC
.	TRBJ2-5	TRBD1	TRBV6-1	CASRDRDRKETQYF	TGTGCCAGCAGAGACCGGGACAGAAAAGAGACCCAGTACTTC
once	TRBJ1-2	.	TRBV9	CASSTRQANSFLYGYTF	TGTGCCAGCAGCACCAGACAGGCCAATAGTTTCCTCTATGGCTACACCTTC
.	TRBJ2-7	.	TRBV4-2	CASSQAKRGTQQYF	TGTGCCAGCAGCCAAGCGAAGAGGGGGACTCAGCAGTACTTC
.	TRBJ2-5	.	TRBV5-1	CASSFDGSGATQYF	TGCGCCAGCAGCTTTGACGGATCGGGGGCGACCCAGTACTTC
.	TRBJ2-3	TRBD1	TRBV5-1	CASSSGTGTIDTQYF	TGCGCCAGCAGCTCCGGGACAGGGACTATAGATACGCAGTATTTT
.	TRBJ1-1	.	TRBV11-2	CASSLDPAGFLPEAFF	TGTGCCAGCAGCTTAGATCCGGCGGGTTTTCTTCCCGAAGCTTTCTTT
.	TRBJ1-2	.	TRBV2	CASRVDSSGFYGYTF	TGTGCCAGCAGGGTGGACAGCTCGGGCTTCTATGGCTACACCTTC
once	TRBJ1-1	TRBD1	TRBV5-1	CASSMTGALLRDTEAFF	TGCGCCAGCAGCATGACAGGGGCCTTATTACGGGACACTGAAGCTTTCTTT
once	TRBJ2-5	TRBD2	TRBV4-3	CASSQAGGHETQYF	TGCGCCAGCAGCCAAGCGGGGGGGCATGAGACCCAGTACTTC
many	TRBJ2-2	TRBD2	TRBV5-4	CASSPSGGGDTGELFF	TGTGCCAGCAGCCCCTCCGGGGGGGGTGACACCGGGGAGCTGTTTTTT
.	TRBJ2-5	TRBD1	TRBV5-1	CASSARAKAQGETQYF	TGCGCCAGCAGCGCCCGCGCGAAAGCACAGGGGGAGACCCAGTACTTC
.	TRBJ2-2	TRBD1	TRBV30	CAWRLLQGAKAGELFF	TGTGCCTGGCGGTTACTACAGGGGGCTAAGGCCGGGGAGCTGTTTTTT
.	TRBJ2-5	.	TRBV5-4	CASSPPGHAETQYF	TGTGCCAGCAGCCCCCCGGGACATGCGGAGACCCAGTACTTC
.	TRBJ2-7	.	TRBV27	CASSLLGEIDEQYF	TGTGCCAGCAGTTTATTAGGCGAGATCGACGAGCAGTACTTC
.	TRBJ1-1	.	TRBV29-1	CSVEDRPRAFF	TGCAGCGTTGAAGATCGGCCGAGAGCTTTCTTT
.	TRBJ2-2	TRBD1	TRBV5-4	CASSLGIGQGNTGELFF	TGTGCCAGCAGCTTGGGGATCGGACAGGGGAACACCGGGGAGCTGTTTTTT
.	TRBJ1-5	.	TRBV13	CASSLGGGGNQPQHF	TGTGCCAGCAGCTTAGGAGGGGGGGGCAATCAGCCCCAGCATTTT
.	TRBJ1-3	.	TRBV2	CASSPTGPISGNTIYF	TGTGCCAGCAGTCCCACTGGACCTATCTCTGGAAACACCATATATTTT
.	TRBJ2-7	.	TRBV4-1	CASSQGQGTSGEQYF	TGCGCCAGCAGCCAAGGTCAAGGTACCTCGGGTGAGCAGTACTTC
.	TRBJ2-7	.	TRBV30	CAWSVGSYEQYF	TGTGCCTGGAGTGTGGGATCCTACGAGCAGTACTTC
.	TRBJ1-2	TRBD1	TRBV7-9	CASSWDTGGYGYTF	TGTGCCAGCAGCTGGGATACAGGGGGCTATGGCTACACCTTC
.	TRBJ1-1	.	TRBV6-6	CASSYGGAVSNTEAFF	TGTGCCAGCAGTTACGGAGGGGCAGTGTCGAACACTGAAGCTTTCTTT
.	TRBJ2-3	TRBD2	TRBV6-6	CASSYSVTSGVDTQYF	TGTGCCAGCAGTTACTCGGTGACTAGCGGGGTAGATACGCAGTATTTT
.	TRBJ1-3	.	TRBV5-1	CASSLSGDGNTIYF	TGCGCCAGCAGCTTGTCAGGGGATGGAAACACCATATATTTT
once	TRBJ2-3	.	TRBV5-5	CASSLARVDSTDTQYF	TGTGCCAGCAGCTTGGCCAGGGTGGATAGCACAGATACGCAGTATTTT
.	TRBJ2-3	.	TRBV5-1	CASSLFLATDTQYF	TGCGCCAGCAGCTTGTTCCTAGCGACAGATACGCAGTATTTT
few	TRBJ2-7	TRBD2	TRBV7-9	CASIPRTSGAVGSYEQYF	TGTGCCAGCATCCCAAGGACTAGCGGGGCAGTCGGGTCCTACGAGCAGTACTTC
.	TRBJ2-1	TRBD2	TRBV9	CASSVTSGGGNEQFF	TGTGCCAGCAGCGTAACTAGCGGGGGAGGAAATGAGCAGTTCTTC